These 16 T cell receptor beta chains share one sample of origin, sequenced in a study of OX40 agonist ivuxolimab in advanced cancers. The table came from immunoSEQ multiplex PCR; TCRdb's copy has only in-frame clones and leaves some out. The sample yields approximately 94,000 clones, roughly 89% seen once. Specimen: CD4+ or CD8+ T cells sorted from blood, collected in a trial of the OX40 agonist ivuxolimab. The receptors originated from an adult with an advanced solid tumor such as melanoma, head and neck, liver or kidney cancer.

The chain is built from TRBV5-1 and TRBJ2-2; 14 bases match TRBD2. There are 18 residues in the CDR3. Germline CDR1 reads SGHRS; CDR2 reads YFSETQ. V was pared by 4 bases and J by 0 bases, with 5 bases of the junction left unmatched. This CDR3 reads CASSPRTSGRSNTGELFF. The CDR3, as DNA: TGCGCCAGCAGCCCAAGGACTAGCGGGAGGTCGAACACCGGGGAGCTGTTTTTT.

The chain employs TRBV7-9 and TRBJ2-5; no definite D call. Per the germline V gene, CDR1 is SEHNR and CDR2 is FQNEAQ (reference sequence). The CDR3 consists of 12 residues. With 2 bases removed from V and 0 bases from J, the gap between germline ends came to 1 base. CDR3 region: CASSLYQETQYF. In nucleotides, the CDR3 is TGTGCCAGCAGCTTATACCAAGAGACCCAGTACTTC.

The chain joins TRBV15 to TRBJ2-7, with unresolved D. V was clipped by 1 base and J by 1 base, with 11 bases between them. Germline CDR1 and CDR2: LNHNV and YYDKDF (reference sequence). CDR3 length: 15 amino acids. In DNA, the CDR3 is TGTGCCACCAGCAGAGGACGCGGATCATCCTACGAGCAGTACTTC. Protein product: CATSRGRGSSYEQYF.

The CDR3, as DNA: TGTGCCAGCAGTCGGGACGGAAGCACAGATACGCAGTATTTT. The encoded protein is CASSRDGSTDTQYF. This rearrangement joins TRBV6-1 to TRBJ2-3; D tentatively fits TRBD1 or TRBD2 (5 bases each). Trimming shortened V by 5 bases and J by 0 bases, and 9 bases separated the two germline ends. The CDR3 contains 14 residues. Germline values: CDR1 MNHNS, CDR2 SASEGT.

The chain joins TRBV15 to TRBJ2-1; D is unclear. The CDR3 runs to 15 residues. Germline V gene lookup returns CDR1 LNHNV and CDR2 YYDKDF (reference sequence). V was pared by 0 bases and J by 0 bases, with 6 bases between. DNA of the CDR3: TGTGCCACCAGCAGAGAGTATTACTCCTACAATGAGCAGTTCTTC. This sequence encodes CATSREYYSYNEQFF.

The rearrangement joins TRBV10-3 to TRBJ2-2; the D is unclear. The germline V gene encodes CDR1 ENHRY and CDR2 SYGVKD. V lost 0 bases, J lost 6 bases, and 14 bases lay in between. This CDR3 has 16 residues. The CDR3 region has the DNA TGTGCCATCAGTGAGTCGGCCCTAGGTTTCCCCGGGGAGCTGTTTTTT. Its protein product is CAISESALGFPGELFF.

This clone was picked up a small number of times. The chain recombines TRBV10-3 with TRBJ2-7; weak D call: TRBD2 (5 bases). This CDR3 is built from 13 residues. Deletions cut 3 bases from V and 5 bases from J, with 11 bases between. Germline V gives CDR1 ENHRY, CDR2 SYGVKD. CDR3 coding DNA: TGTGCCATCAGTGATGGACTGGGAGACGAGCAGTACTTC. Translated: CAISDGLGDEQYF.

This clone was observed a single time. The V and J genes are TRBV11-3 and TRBJ2-5, with D perhaps matching TRBD1 (6 bases). The germline V gene has CDR1 SGHNT and CDR2 YENEEA. The CDR3 length is 15 residues. Trimming cost V 2 bases and J 1 base, with 11 bases left between them. CDR3 in amino acids: CASSLRGTLQETQYF. The DNA for the CDR3 is TGTGCCAGCAGCTTAAGAGGGACACTCCAAGAGACCCAGTACTTC.

The chain is built from TRBV7-3 and TRBJ2-2; 9 nucleotides agree with TRBD2. CDR3 length: 16 amino acids. The V gene's germline CDR1 is SGHTA and CDR2 FQGTGA. Trimming at V came to 5 bases and at J to 5 bases, leaving 9 bases not matched to a gene. Written as DNA, the CDR3 is TGTGCCAGCAGCCCCAGGGTAGCGGGAGCAACCGGGGAGCTGTTTTTT. Its translation: CASSPRVAGATGELFF.

The chain is built from TRBV7-9 and TRBJ2-1; D remains unclear. The V gene lost 3 bases and the J gene lost 7 bases, with 13 bases spanning the gap. The V gene's germline CDR1 is SEHNR and CDR2 FQNEAQ (reference sequence). The CDR3 is 14 amino acids. CDR3 sequence reads: CASSFSFLVNEQFF. CDR3 coding DNA: TGTGCCAGCAGCTTTTCCTTTCTCGTAAATGAGCAGTTCTTC.

The chain couples TRBV6-1 to TRBJ2-1; 8 bases map to TRBD2. CDR3 length equals 14 residues. Germline CDR1 is MNHNS and CDR2 is SASEGT. J gave up 9 bases and V 7 bases, and 11 bases lay outside the gene matches. The CDR3 loop reads CASTRSSGWSEQFF. The CDR3 DNA reads as TGTGCCAGCACTCGATCTAGCGGGTGGAGTGAGCAGTTCTTC.

Only one count was recorded for this clone. The chain carries TRBV28 and TRBJ1-2; 7 nucleotides agree with TRBD1. The CDR3 has 17 residues. Germline lookup yields CDR1 MDHEN and CDR2 SYDVKM. V was clipped by 1 base and J by 6 bases; unmatched bases: 14. The DNA of the CDR3 is TGTGCCAGCAGTTTATTAACCCCTTCAACAGGGGTAAATGGCTACACCTTC. Translating gives CASSLLTPSTGVNGYTF.

The V call is TRBV19, the J call TRBJ2-5, with D possibly being TRBD1 (5 bases). Germline lookup yields CDR1 LNHDA and CDR2 SQIVND (reference sequence). V was clipped by 6 bases and J by 1 base, with 18 bases between them. The CDR3 spans 16 residues. The chain's CDR3 is CASSLIGDSPQETQYF. The CDR3 DNA reads as TGTGCCAGTAGCTTGATTGGAGACAGTCCCCAAGAGACCCAGTACTTC.

This CDR3 reads CASSSTLLDEKLFF. The CDR3 DNA is TGTGCCAGCAGCTCGACATTGTTGGATGAAAAACTGTTTTTT. The chain carries TRBV11-3 and TRBJ1-4; the D is unclear. From germline, CDR1 is SGHNT and CDR2 YENEEA. The CDR3 extends over 14 amino acids. The V gene lost 4 bases and the J gene lost 6 bases, with 12 bases spanning the gap. Full variable domain (missing parts from reference TRBV11-3 and TRBJ1-4): EAGVVQSPRYKIIEKKQPVAFWCNPISGHNTLYWYLQNLGQGPELLIRYENEEAVDDSQLPKDRFSAERLKGVDSTLKIQPAELGDSAVYLCASSSTLLDEKLFFGSGTQLSVL.

J is TRBJ1-5 and V is TRBV28, with 10 nucleotides matching TRBD1. After removal of 3 bases from V and 2 bases from J, the junction contained 4 bases not matched to a gene. Germline V gene lookup returns CDR1 MDHEN and CDR2 SYDVKM. There are 16 residues in the CDR3. CDR3 sequence (DNA): TGTGCCAGCAGTTTCGCCGGGACAGGGGGCAATCAGCCCCAGCATTTT. Amino acids: CASSFAGTGGNQPQHF. Filled out from reference TRBV28 and TRBJ1-5, the complete variable domain reads DVKVTQSSRYLVKRTGEKVFLECVQDMDHENMFWYRQDPGLGLRLIYFSYDVKMKEKGDIPEGYSVSREKKERFSLILESASTNQTSMYLCASSFAGTGGNQPQHFGDGTRLSIL.

The chain combines TRBV18 with TRBJ2-7; tentatively, D is TRBD2 (5 bases). V shed 3 bases and J shed 6 bases, with 15 bases lying between them. This CDR3 has 14 amino acids. Germline CDR1 reads KGHSH; CDR2 reads LQKENI. Here the CDR3 reads CASSPQLSEGEQYF. As DNA, the CDR3 is TGTGCCAGCTCACCCCAGTTAAGCGAGGGCGAGCAGTACTTC.